Below are 10 T cell receptor beta chains sequenced from a single sample in a study of blood T cell repertoires in COVID-19. Here immunoSEQ multiplex PCR was the method, and the copy in TCRdb shows in-frame clones only, minus some. The sample consists of about 60,000 clones, approximately 91% of them appearing once. Sequences were obtained from peripheral blood. Source of these receptors: a man aged 55 to 69 with acute or convalescent COVID-19.

The chain carries TRBV19 and TRBJ2-1, with D possibly matching TRBD1 (5 bases). Germline CDR1 and CDR2: LNHDA and SQIVND (reference sequence). Trimming removed 8 bases from V and 1 base from J, with 12 bases in between. The CDR3 sequence is 14 residues long. Here the CDR3 DNA reads TGTGCCAGTTGGGGCGACGGATCCTACAATGAGCAGTTCTTC. Translated: CASWGDGSYNEQFF.

This chain connects TRBV14 to TRBJ1-1; weak D call: TRBD1 (6 bases). CDR1 is SGHDN, CDR2 FVKESK, per germline. The V end was cut by 2 bases, the J end by 4 bases, with 11 bases between. The CDR3 runs 14 residues. The DNA of the CDR3 is TGTGCCAGCAGCCAAACAGGGCTTAGCACTGAAGCTTTCTTT. This encodes CASSQTGLSTEAFF. Full variable domain (outside the CDR3, taken from reference TRBV14 and TRBJ1-1): EAGVTQFPSHSVIEKGQTVTLRCDPISGHDNLYWYRRVMGKEIKFLLHFVKESKQDESGMPNNRFLAERTGGTYSTLKVQPAELEDSGVYFCASSQTGLSTEAFFGQGTRLTVV.

CDR3 loop: CASSSRPLGNRGETQYF. The DNA of the CDR3 is TGCGCCAGCAGCTCCCGACCCCTAGGCAATAGGGGAGAGACCCAGTACTTC. The chain employs TRBV5-1 and TRBJ2-5, with D possibly being TRBD1 (5 bases). The CDR3 totals 17 residues. Trimming cost V 3 bases and J 4 bases, with 22 bases left between them. Germline CDR1 and CDR2: SGHRS and YFSETQ.

The rearrangement uses TRBV28 and TRBJ1-2, with TRBD1 matching 9 bases. The CDR3 is 16 amino acids. Looked up from germline, CDR1 is MDHEN and CDR2 is SYDVKM. V was clipped by 1 base and J by 7 bases; unmatched bases: 10. The chain's CDR3 is CASSLSILQGAGGYTF. The CDR3 region has the DNA TGTGCCAGCAGTTTATCGATCCTACAGGGGGCGGGTGGCTACACCTTC.

The chain couples TRBV18 to TRBJ1-3; D is undetermined. V was cut by 2 bases and J by 0 bases, with 14 bases left in between. CDR3 length: 17 amino acids. CDR1 is KGHSH, CDR2 LQKENI, per germline. Here the CDR3 reads CASSPGLMAVSGNTIYF. The CDR3, as DNA: TGTGCCAGCTCACCAGGGCTAATGGCTGTCTCTGGAAACACCATATATTTT.

This clone appeared a few times. The chain employs TRBV7-9 and TRBJ1-1; TRBD1 aligns across 7 bases. J lost 5 bases, V lost 6 bases, and 9 bases had no gene match. The CDR3 runs 14 residues. CDR1 is SEHNR, CDR2 FQNEAQ, per germline (reference sequence). The CDR3 loop is CASSPDRDRTEAFF. The CDR3, as DNA: TGTGCCAGCAGTCCCGACAGGGATCGAACTGAAGCTTTCTTT.

The V and J genes are TRBV18 and TRBJ1-6; the match to TRBD1 covers 8 bases. After removal of 3 bases from V and 10 bases from J, the junction contained 8 bases not matched to a gene. CDR3 size: 15 residues. The germline V gene encodes CDR1 KGHSH and CDR2 LQKENI. The chain's CDR3 is CASSPSTGESSPLHF. CDR3 DNA sequence: TGTGCCAGCTCACCGTCGACAGGGGAGAGCTCACCCCTCCACTTT.

The chain employs TRBV29-1 and TRBJ2-3; 7 bases are a match to TRBD2. This CDR3 region has 13 residues. J lost 6 bases, V lost 5 bases, and 8 bases had no gene match. Germline loops: CDR1 SQVTM, CDR2 ANQGSEA. The CDR3 reads CSVPGGSLDTQYF. CDR3 nucleotides: TGCAGCGTTCCGGGCGGGAGTCTGGATACGCAGTATTTT.

The gene calls are TRBV11-2 and TRBJ2-2; D might be TRBD2 (5 bases). Trimming removed 3 bases from V and 6 bases from J, with 5 bases in between. In germline, CDR1 is SGHAT, CDR2 FQNNGV. The length of the CDR3 is 12 residues. The DNA of the CDR3 is TGTGCCAGCAGCTTTAGCGCCGGGGAGCTGTTTTTT. Amino acids: CASSFSAGELFF.

This chain connects TRBV5-1 to TRBJ2-5, with 7 bases lining up with TRBD1. V lost 7 bases, J lost 2 bases, and 8 bases stayed unmatched. Germline CDR1 reads SGHRS; CDR2 reads YFSETQ. CDR3 length: 14 residues. CDR3 residues: CASSSGTVQETQYF. As DNA, the CDR3 is TGCGCCAGCTCCTCCGGGACAGTGCAAGAGACCCAGTACTTC.